These 17 T cell receptor beta chains share one sample of origin, sequenced in a study of T cell responses to AZD1222 COVID-19 vaccine. TCRdb keeps only in-frame clones here, not all; method: immunoSEQ multiplex PCR. The table lists 35,000 to 45,000 clones, around 80% of them singletons. The specimen was peripheral blood, collected on day 0 of AZD1222 vaccination. The receptor source for this set is an adult in good health.

The chain links TRBV11-3 to TRBJ2-7, with D hard to call. Looked up from germline, CDR1 is SGHNT and CDR2 is YENEEA. V gave up 0 bases and J gave up 1 base, with 4 bases separating them. The CDR3 contains 13 residues. The CDR3 is CASSLEGSYEQYF. CDR3 DNA sequence: TGTGCCAGCAGCTTAGAGGGATCCTACGAGCAGTACTTC.

J is TRBJ2-7 and V is TRBV30; D remains unclear. CDR3 length: 12 residues. Looked up from germline, CDR1 is GTSNPN and CDR2 is SVGIG (reference sequence). V dropped 5 bases and J dropped 3 bases, with 11 bases sitting between them. DNA for the CDR3: TGTGCCTGGGGCAACCAAGGCTACGAGCAGTACTTC. This codes for CAWGNQGYEQYF.

The CDR3 nucleotides are TGTGCCAGCAAAATGGGACAGATTAATGAAAAACTGTTTTTT. This sequence encodes CASKMGQINEKLFF. This chain links TRBV6-5 with TRBJ1-4; 7 bases fit TRBD1. Germline trimming cut 7 bases from V and 4 bases from J; bases unmatched to any gene: 6. The CDR3 consists of 14 residues. Germline V gene lookup returns CDR1 MNHEY and CDR2 SVGAGI.

The V gene is TRBV6-4, the J gene TRBJ2-1; 12 nucleotides align to TRBD2. V gave up 3 bases and J gave up 7 bases; unmatched junction bases: 1. The CDR3 contains 14 residues. Germline CDR1 reads MRHNA; CDR2 reads SNTAGT. Written as DNA, the CDR3 is TGTGCCAGCAGTGAGGGACTAGCGGGTAATGAGCAGTTCTTC. It specifies CASSEGLAGNEQFF.

The chain links TRBV15 to TRBJ1-4, with TRBD1 matching over 7 bases. Unmatched junction bases numbered 5, after V lost 1 base and J lost 3 bases. The germline gives CDR1 LNHNV, CDR2 YYDKDF (reference sequence). The CDR3 sequence is 16 residues long. The CDR3 nucleotides are TGTGCCACCAGCAGAGCCGGGACAGCCTCTAATGAAAAACTGTTTTTT. This translates into CATSRAGTASNEKLFF.

V gene TRBV5-8 combines with J gene TRBJ2-1; D is undetermined. Trimming took off 2 bases at V and 4 bases at J, with 10 bases between the two ends. The CDR3 has 14 residues. CDR1 is SGHTS, CDR2 YDEGEE, per germline. CDR3 region: CASSFLGLYNEQFF. The CDR3 bases are TGTGCCAGCAGCTTTCTTGGGCTATACAATGAGCAGTTCTTC.

The V gene is TRBV18, the J gene TRBJ1-4; D gene unclear. Trimming shortened V by 3 bases and J by 0 bases, and 5 bases separated the two germline ends. Germline CDR1 reads KGHSH; CDR2 reads LQKENI. The CDR3 is made up of 14 amino acids. CDR3 sequence: CASSPQATNEKLFF. The CDR3 DNA reads TGTGCCAGCTCACCCCAAGCAACTAATGAAAAACTGTTTTTT.

This chain links TRBV7-9 with TRBJ2-5; D not certain. Germline CDR1 SEHNR, CDR2 FQNEAQ (reference sequence). Trimming took off 5 bases at V and 2 bases at J, with 15 bases between the two ends. The CDR3 consists of 15 residues. The CDR3 DNA is TGTGCCAGCAGCCCCCCTGGATGGCAGCAAGAGACCCAGTACTTC. It is translated as CASSPPGWQQETQYF.

This clone was found a few times. The rearrangement links TRBV6-5 to TRBJ2-7; TRBD1 aligns across 7 bases. The CDR3 loop spans 11 amino acids. Germline V gives CDR1 MNHEY, CDR2 SVGAGI. CDR3 residues: CAGGLPYEQYF. CDR3 nucleotide sequence: TGTGCAGGGGGCCTTCCCTACGAGCAGTACTTC.

V is TRBV28 and J is TRBJ2-7, with a possible D match to TRBD1 (6 bases). Germline CDR1 reads MDHEN; CDR2 reads SYDVKM. The CDR3 runs 13 residues. V lost 10 bases and J lost 7, with 20 bases in between. CDR3 sequence reads: CATLTRGMVEQYF. In DNA, the CDR3 is TGTGCCACCCTTACTAGGGGGATGGTGGAGCAGTACTTC.

The CDR3 nucleotides read TGTGCCAGCAGCACCGCCGGGACAGGGGGAACAGATACGCAGTATTTT. Translated, it gives CASSTAGTGGTDTQYF. This chain connects TRBV9 to TRBJ2-3; 11 bases are a match to TRBD1. In germline, CDR1 is SGDLS, CDR2 YYNGEE. The trim removed 4 bases at V and 3 bases at J, leaving 7 bases unmatched. CDR3 length: 16 amino acids.

The rearrangement links TRBV14 to TRBJ2-3; D not resolved. The CDR3 has 12 amino acids. V gave up 1 base and J gave up 3 bases, with 2 bases separating them. Germline CDR1 is SGHDN and CDR2 is FVKESK. The CDR3 loop is CASSQVTDTQYF. The DNA for the CDR3 is TGTGCCAGCAGCCAAGTAACAGATACGCAGTATTTT. Full variable domain (missing parts from reference TRBV14 and TRBJ2-3): EAGVTQFPSHSVIEKGQTVTLRCDPISGHDNLYWYRRVMGKEIKFLLHFVKESKQDESGMPNNRFLAERTGGTYSTLKVQPAELEDSGVYFCASSQVTDTQYFGPGTRLTVL.

The chain joins TRBV19 to TRBJ1-1; unclear D gene. CDR1 LNHDA and CDR2 SQIVND come from the germline V gene (reference sequence). V was pared by 3 bases and J by 2 bases, with 7 bases between. The CDR3 covers 13 residues. CDR3 amino acids: CASSITVNTEAFF. CDR3 bases: TGTGCCAGTAGTATCACAGTCAACACTGAAGCTTTCTTT. Variable domain in full (rest from reference TRBV19 and TRBJ1-1): DGGITQSPKYLFRKEGQNVTLSCEQNLNHDAMYWYRQDPGQGLRLIYYSQIVNDFQKGDIAEGYSVSREKKESFPLTVTSAQKNPTAFYLCASSITVNTEAFFGQGTRLTVV.

The gene calls are TRBV14 and TRBJ1-2; TRBD1 is a possible D gene (6 bases). Germline V gene lookup returns CDR1 SGHDN and CDR2 FVKESK. V lost 3 bases and J lost 0, with 8 bases in between. This CDR3 is built from 14 residues. Here the CDR3 DNA reads TGTGCCAGCAGCCAGGGGGACACTAACTATGGCTACACCTTC. Amino acid sequence: CASSQGDTNYGYTF.

The rearrangement uses TRBV9 and TRBJ2-2, with D perhaps TRBD1 (5 bases). Germline assignment: CDR1 SGDLS and CDR2 YYNGEE. V was trimmed by 4 bases and J by 7 bases, leaving 11 bases between them. The CDR3 is 13 amino acids. The chain's CDR3 is CASSRGAGGELFF. The CDR3, as DNA: TGTGCCAGCAGCAGGGGTGCCGGCGGGGAGCTGTTTTTT.

V gene TRBV10-1 combines with J gene TRBJ2-1; D gene unclear. From germline, CDR1 is WNHNN and CDR2 SYGVQD (reference sequence). Trimming shortened V by 4 bases and J by 9 bases, and 13 bases separated the two germline ends. The CDR3 contains 13 residues. The CDR3 sequence: CASSVVLSGEQFF. CDR3 DNA: TGCGCCAGCAGTGTTGTATTGTCGGGTGAGCAGTTCTTC.

The rearrangement links TRBV6-5 to TRBJ2-5; 8 positions match TRBD2. Trimming at V came to 5 bases and at J to 5 bases, leaving 4 bases not matched to a gene. Looked up from germline, CDR1 is MNHEY and CDR2 is SVGAGI. The CDR3 contains 13 residues. The CDR3 region has the DNA TGTGCCAGCAGTCAGGGACTAGATGAGACCCAGTACTTC. Residues: CASSQGLDETQYF.